What follows describes a single T cell receptor beta chain. The CDR3 loop spans 18 amino acids. How the authors handled the data: Amplified reference gene primers provided the basis for estimating nucleated cell counts. The repertoire was sequenced with immunoSEQ multiplex PCR; TCRdb's copy has only in-frame clones and lacks some. The V and J calls and clone size are taken from that table; D and trimming were inferred from the DNA. Of a few hundred thousand clones in the sample, around 87% are singletons; the top ten hold over 2.5%. These data come from a study of blood T cell repertoires in COVID-19. Study-level information: Some COVID-19 samples were acute and others convalescent; all came from the United States, Italy and Spain. T cells, B-cell-depleted T cells, or PBMCs supplied cDNA or gDNA.

The clonotype was recovered from a human donor in a cohort sampled during active COVID-19. V is TRBV21-1 and J is TRBJ1-6. TRBV21-1 has pseudogene status. The sample taken for sequencing was peripheral blood. CDR3 sequence reads: CASSKGGGMGSYNSPLHF. In DNA form, the CDR3 reads TGTGCCAGCAGCAAAGGAGGAGGAATGGGGTCCTATAATTCACCCCTCCACTTT.